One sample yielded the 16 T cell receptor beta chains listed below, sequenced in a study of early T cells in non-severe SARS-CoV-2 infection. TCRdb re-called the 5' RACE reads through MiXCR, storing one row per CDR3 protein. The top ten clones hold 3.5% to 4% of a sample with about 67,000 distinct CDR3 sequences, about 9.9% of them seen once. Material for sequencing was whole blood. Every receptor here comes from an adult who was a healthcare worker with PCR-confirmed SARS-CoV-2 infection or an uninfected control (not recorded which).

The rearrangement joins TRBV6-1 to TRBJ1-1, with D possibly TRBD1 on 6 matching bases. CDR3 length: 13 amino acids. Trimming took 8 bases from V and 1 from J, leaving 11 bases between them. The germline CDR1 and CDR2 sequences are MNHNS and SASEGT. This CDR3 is CASAQTGNTEAFF. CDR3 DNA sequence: TGTGCCAGCGCCCAGACAGGGAACACTGAAGCTTTCTTT.

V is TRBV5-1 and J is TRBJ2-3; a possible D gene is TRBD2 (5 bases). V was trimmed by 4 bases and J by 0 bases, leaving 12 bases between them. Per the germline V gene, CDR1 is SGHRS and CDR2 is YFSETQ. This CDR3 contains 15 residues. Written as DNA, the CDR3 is TGCGCCAGCAGCCCCCGCGGACTTAGCACAGATACGCAGTATTTT. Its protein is CASSPRGLSTDTQYF.

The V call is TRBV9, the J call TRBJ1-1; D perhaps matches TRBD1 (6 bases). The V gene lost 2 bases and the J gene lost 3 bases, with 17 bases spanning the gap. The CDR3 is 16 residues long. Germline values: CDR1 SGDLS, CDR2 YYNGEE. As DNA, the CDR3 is TGTGCCAGCAGCGTGCACGACAGGCCCCGGGACACTGAAGCTTTCTTT. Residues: CASSVHDRPRDTEAFF.

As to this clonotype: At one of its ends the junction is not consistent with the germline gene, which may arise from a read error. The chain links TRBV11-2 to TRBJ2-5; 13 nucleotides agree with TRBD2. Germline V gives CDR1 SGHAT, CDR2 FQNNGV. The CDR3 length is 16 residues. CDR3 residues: CTSSDGLAGVQETQYF. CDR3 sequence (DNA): TGTACCAGCAGCGACGGACTAGCGGGAGTTCAAGAGACCCAGTACTTC.

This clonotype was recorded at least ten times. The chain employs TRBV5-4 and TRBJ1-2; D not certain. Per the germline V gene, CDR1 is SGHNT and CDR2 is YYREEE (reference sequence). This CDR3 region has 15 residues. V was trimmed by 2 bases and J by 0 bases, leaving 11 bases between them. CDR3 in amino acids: CASSFGRVANYGYTF. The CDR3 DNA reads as TGTGCCAGCAGCTTTGGGAGGGTAGCTAACTATGGCTACACCTTC.

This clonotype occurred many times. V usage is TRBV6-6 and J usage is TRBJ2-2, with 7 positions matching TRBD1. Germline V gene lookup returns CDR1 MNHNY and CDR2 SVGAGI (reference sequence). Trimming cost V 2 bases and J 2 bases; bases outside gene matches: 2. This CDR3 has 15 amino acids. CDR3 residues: CASSYGDRNTGELFF. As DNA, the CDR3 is TGTGCCAGCAGTTACGGGGACAGAAACACCGGGGAGCTGTTTTTT.

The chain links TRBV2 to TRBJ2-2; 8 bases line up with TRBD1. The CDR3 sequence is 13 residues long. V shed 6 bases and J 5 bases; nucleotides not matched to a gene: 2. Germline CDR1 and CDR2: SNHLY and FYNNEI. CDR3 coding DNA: TGTGCCAGCAGGGACAGGGAAACCGGGGAGCTGTTTTTT. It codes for CASRDRETGELFF.

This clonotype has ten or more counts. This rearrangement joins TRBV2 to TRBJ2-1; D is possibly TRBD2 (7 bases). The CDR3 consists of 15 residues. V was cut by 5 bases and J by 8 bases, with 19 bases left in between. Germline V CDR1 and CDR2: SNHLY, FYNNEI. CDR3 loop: CASSLRGAPPHEQFF. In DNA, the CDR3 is TGTGCCAGCAGTTTACGGGGGGCTCCCCCCCATGAGCAGTTCTTC.

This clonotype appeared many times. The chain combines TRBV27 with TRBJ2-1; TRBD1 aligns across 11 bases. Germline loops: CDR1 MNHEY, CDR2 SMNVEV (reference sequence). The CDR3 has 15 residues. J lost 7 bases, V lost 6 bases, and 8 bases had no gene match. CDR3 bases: TGTGCCAGCAGCCAAGGACAGGGGGCGCATAATGAGCAGTTCTTC. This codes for CASSQGQGAHNEQFF.

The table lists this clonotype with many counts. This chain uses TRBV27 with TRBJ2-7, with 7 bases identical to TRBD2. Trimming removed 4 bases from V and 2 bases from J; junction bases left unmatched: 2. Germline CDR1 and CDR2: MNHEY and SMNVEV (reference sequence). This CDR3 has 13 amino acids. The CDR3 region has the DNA TGTGCCAGCAGTTGGGGGGGTACCTACGAGCAGTACTTC. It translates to CASSWGGTYEQYF.

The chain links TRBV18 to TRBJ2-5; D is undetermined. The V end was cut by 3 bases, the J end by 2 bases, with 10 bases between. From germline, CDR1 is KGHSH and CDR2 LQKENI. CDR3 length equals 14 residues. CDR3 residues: CASSPSAPQETQYF. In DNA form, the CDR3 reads TGTGCCAGCTCACCTTCGGCCCCGCAAGAGACCCAGTACTTC.

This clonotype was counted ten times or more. CDR3 region: CASSSREVSGANVLTF. DNA for the CDR3: TGTGCCAGCAGCTCCCGGGAGGTCTCTGGGGCCAACGTCCTGACTTTC. The rearrangement uses TRBV7-9 and TRBJ2-6, with 7 bases lining up with TRBD2. This CDR3 contains 16 residues. The junction had 3 bases not matched to a gene; V was cut back by 4 bases and J by 0 bases. The germline V gene has CDR1 SEHNR and CDR2 FQNEAQ (reference sequence).

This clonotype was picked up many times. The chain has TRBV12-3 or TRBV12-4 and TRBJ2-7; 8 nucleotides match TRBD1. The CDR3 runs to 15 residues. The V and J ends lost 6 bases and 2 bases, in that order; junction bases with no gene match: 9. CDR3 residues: CASSLRGQGPYEQYF. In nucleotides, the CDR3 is TGTGCCAGCAGCTTAAGAGGACAGGGCCCCTACGAGCAGTACTTC.

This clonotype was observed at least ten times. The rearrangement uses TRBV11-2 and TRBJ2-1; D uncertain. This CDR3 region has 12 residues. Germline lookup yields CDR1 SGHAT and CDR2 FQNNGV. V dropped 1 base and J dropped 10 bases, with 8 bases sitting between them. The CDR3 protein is CASSLGSREQFF. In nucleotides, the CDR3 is TGTGCCAGCAGCTTAGGGTCACGGGAGCAGTTCTTC. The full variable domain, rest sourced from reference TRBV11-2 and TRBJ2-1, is EAGVAQSPRYKIIEKRQSVAFWCNPISGHATLYWYQQILGQGPKLLIQFQNNGVVDDSQLPKDRFSAERLKGVDSTLKIQPAKLEDSAVYLCASSLGSREQFFGPGTRLTVL.

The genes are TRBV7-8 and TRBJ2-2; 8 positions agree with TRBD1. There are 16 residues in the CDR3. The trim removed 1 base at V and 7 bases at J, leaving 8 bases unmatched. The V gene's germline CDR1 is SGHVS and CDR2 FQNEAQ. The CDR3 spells CASSLGSQGAVGELFF. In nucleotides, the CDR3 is TGTGCCAGCAGCTTAGGGAGCCAGGGGGCGGTCGGGGAGCTGTTTTTT.

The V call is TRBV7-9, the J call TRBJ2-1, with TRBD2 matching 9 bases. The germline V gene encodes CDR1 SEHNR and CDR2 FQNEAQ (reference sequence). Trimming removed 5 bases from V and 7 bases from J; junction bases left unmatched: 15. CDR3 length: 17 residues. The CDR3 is CASSPTGAGGLLNEQFF. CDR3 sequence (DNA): TGTGCCAGCAGCCCTACGGGAGCGGGGGGCCTGTTAAATGAGCAGTTCTTC.